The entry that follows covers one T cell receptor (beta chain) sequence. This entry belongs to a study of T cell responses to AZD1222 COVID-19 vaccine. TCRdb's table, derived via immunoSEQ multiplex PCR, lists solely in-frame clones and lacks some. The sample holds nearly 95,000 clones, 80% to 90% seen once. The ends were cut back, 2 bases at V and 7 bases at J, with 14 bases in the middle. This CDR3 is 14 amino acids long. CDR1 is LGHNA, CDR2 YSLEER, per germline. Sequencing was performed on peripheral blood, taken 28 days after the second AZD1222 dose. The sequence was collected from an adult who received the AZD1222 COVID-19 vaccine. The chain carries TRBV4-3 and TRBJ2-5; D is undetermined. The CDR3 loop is CASSQQSLEGTQYF. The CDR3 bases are TGCGCCAGCAGCCAACAATCTTTGGAAGGGACCCAGTACTTC.